A selection of T cell receptor beta chains follows, all from one sample in a study of blood T cell repertoires in COVID-19. TCRdb's copy holds only in-frame clones and misses some; the assay was immunoSEQ multiplex PCR. The table records about 440,000 clones, less than 95% of them present only once. Sequenced: PBMCs or T cells enriched from blood (not recorded which). These receptors were obtained from a young man who had recovered from COVID-19. The CDR3 runs from the conserved cysteine through the conserved F or W. D genes are given only for firm matches. Some rows have no size entry. The others give once, few or many, or a class for an expanded clone.

>TRBV7-3|-|TRBJ1-1|-
TGTGCCAGCAGCTTAAACGGGTTGAACACTGAAGCTTTCTTT
CASSLNGLNTEAFF
>TRBV11-2|-|TRBJ1-2|-
TGTGCCAGCAGCGGGGTGGGGGCTGGATATGGCTACACCTTC
CASSGVGAGYGYTF
>TRBV9|-|TRBJ2-5|once
TGTGCCAGCAGCGTAGGTAGTATCGATGGTGAGACCCAGTACTTC
CASSVGSIDGETQYF
>TRBV19|TRBD1|TRBJ1-3|-
TGTGCCAGTACCCACGGCCAGGGGACAGCTGGAAACACCATATATTTT
CASTHGQGTAGNTIYF
>TRBV7-8|-|TRBJ1-4|once
TGTGCCAGCAGCCATCCAGGGCGTGAAAAACTGTTTTTT
CASSHPGREKLFF
>TRBV5-4|-|TRBJ1-1|-
TGTGCCAGCAGCGGAGGTCGGGGGAACACTGAAGCTTTCTTT
CASSGGRGNTEAFF
>TRBV4-1|-|TRBJ2-3|once
TGCGCCAGCAGCCAAGTGGCTCAGGGCCCAGATACGCAGTATTTT
CASSQVAQGPDTQYF
>TRBV19|-|TRBJ1-2|-
TGTGCCAGTAGTATGACAGGAATTAGTGGCTACACCTTC
CASSMTGISGYTF
>TRBV3-1/TRBV3-2|-|TRBJ2-7|-
TGTGCCAGCAGCCTGACACCGGATCCCTACGAGCAGTACTTC
CASSLTPDPYEQYF
>TRBV18|-|TRBJ1-5|-
TGTGCCAGCTCACCAACTTCACTTAGCAATCAGCCCCAGCATTTT
CASSPTSLSNQPQHF
>TRBV18|-|TRBJ1-1|once
TGTGCCAGCTCACCAGGACAGACGAACACTGAAGCTTTCTTT
CASSPGQTNTEAFF
>TRBV28|-|TRBJ1-2|-
TGTGCCAGCAGTCCGGGGATGGGAACTAACTATGGCTACACCTTC
CASSPGMGTNYGYTF
>TRBV5-1|-|TRBJ1-1|-
TGCGCCAGCAGCTTGGGGGCAGGCACCGCGAACACTGAAGCTTTCTTT
CASSLGAGTANTEAFF
>TRBV30|TRBD1|TRBJ1-4|-
TGTGCCTGGAGTAACTTGGGCAGGGGGCGTGAAAAACTGTTTTTT
CAWSNLGRGREKLFF
>TRBV19|-|TRBJ1-5|few
TGTGCCAGTAGTATCGGCCCCGGGACGATGGGACTCCAGCCCCAGCATTTT
CASSIGPGTMGLQPQHF
>TRBV5-6|-|TRBJ1-2|-
TGTGCCAGCAGCGGACGACAGGTCTCTGGCTACACCTTC
CASSGRQVSGYTF
>TRBV10-3|TRBD1|TRBJ1-2|-
TGTGCCATCAGTGAGTCGTCCTGGCAGGGGGCATTGGGCTATGGCTACACCTTC
CAISESSWQGALGYGYTF
>TRBV9|TRBD2|TRBJ2-1|-
TGTGCCAGCAGCACCGGGACTAGCGGGAGCGCCTACAATGAGCAGTTCTTC
CASSTGTSGSAYNEQFF
>TRBV3-1/TRBV3-2|-|TRBJ1-1|once
TGTGCCAGCAGCCTGGGCGGGAAGGTGAACACTGAAGCTTTCTTT
CASSLGGKVNTEAFF
>TRBV5-1|TRBD2|TRBJ2-3|-
TGCGCCAGCAGCTTGGGGACTAGCGGGAGGGTCGATACGCAGTATTTT
CASSLGTSGRVDTQYF
>TRBV29-1|-|TRBJ2-2|-
TGCAGCGCTGACAGTACGAACACCGGGGAGCTGTTTTTT
CSADSTNTGELFF
>TRBV2|-|TRBJ1-1|-
TGTGCCAGCAGTACCGGGACGGGGGAAAGGAGATGGAGAGCTTTCTTT
CASSTGTGERRWRAFF
>TRBV7-6|TRBD2|TRBJ2-7|-
TGTGCCAGCAGCTTGGGTTCACTAGCGGTTGAGCAGTACTTC
CASSLGSLAVEQYF
>TRBV12-5|-|TRBJ2-2|-
TGTGCTAGTGGTTTGGAACAGGGAGGGACCGGGGAGCTGTTTTTT
CASGLEQGGTGELFF
>TRBV5-6|-|TRBJ1-2|-
TGTGCCAGCAGCGGGCAGTACTATGGCTACACCTTC
CASSGQYYGYTF
>TRBV7-9|-|TRBJ1-1|-
TGTGCCAGCAGCTCCGCGGCGGGGTTAAGCACTGAAGCTTTCTTT
CASSSAAGLSTEAFF
>TRBV6-5|-|TRBJ1-1|-
TGTGCCAGCAATGGGGGCGGGGGAGATGAAGCTTTCTTT
CASNGGGGDEAFF
>TRBV7-9|-|TRBJ1-2|-
TGTGCCAGCAGCCCAGCGGGGCGGGGGCTGTATGGCTACACCTTC
CASSPAGRGLYGYTF